These 9 T cell receptor beta chains share one sample of origin, sequenced in a study of blood T cell repertoires in COVID-19. Here immunoSEQ multiplex PCR was the method, and the copy in TCRdb shows in-frame clones only, minus some. The sample has about 57,000 clones, about 80% seen once. Sequencing used peripheral blood. Receptors were obtained from a woman aged 55-69 years with acute or convalescent COVID-19.

This clone was seen a handful of times. The rearrangement joins TRBV19 to TRBJ1-5; 7 bases are shared with TRBD1. The CDR3 is 14 residues long. Germline V gene lookup returns CDR1 LNHDA and CDR2 SQIVND (reference sequence). V dropped 10 bases and J dropped 3; count of bases not matched to a gene: 9. The chain's CDR3 is CATLETGVNQPQHF. The CDR3 region has the DNA TGTGCCACCCTGGAAACAGGGGTCAATCAGCCCCAGCATTTT. Combining the CDR3 with reference TRBV19 and TRBJ1-5 gives the whole variable domain DGGITQSPKYLFRKEGQNVTLSCEQNLNHDAMYWYRQDPGQGLRLIYYSQIVNDFQKGDIAEGYSVSREKKESFPLTVTSAQKNPTAFYLCATLETGVNQPQHFGDGTRLSIL.

The CDR3 nucleotides are TGTGCCAGCAGCTTAGTGGTGGGGGCAAATTCACCCCTCCACTTT. Its protein product is CASSLVVGANSPLHF. The V and J genes are TRBV7-8 and TRBJ1-6; weak D call: TRBD1 (6 bases). Germline V gives CDR1 SGHVS, CDR2 FQNEAQ. The V end was cut by 1 base, the J end by 7 bases, with 11 bases between. CDR3 length: 15 amino acids.

Written as DNA, the CDR3 is TGTGCCAGCAGCGTCCGCGGGGAGACCCAGTACTTC. It yields the protein CASSVRGETQYF. The chain employs TRBV9 and TRBJ2-5; a weak D match, TRBD2 (5 bases). V gave up 2 bases and J gave up 5 bases, with 7 bases separating them. Germline lookup yields CDR1 SGDLS and CDR2 YYNGEE. The CDR3 loop spans 12 amino acids.

This clone appeared a single time. Germline and junction disagree at one end, which may indicate a read error. This sequence joins TRBV7-8 and TRBJ1-6; 8 bases are a match to TRBD1. In germline, CDR1 is SGHVS, CDR2 FQNEAQ. The CDR3 covers 14 residues. CDR3 protein: CASSLDRGSSPLHF. For the CDR3, the DNA is TGTGCCAGCAGTTTAGACAGGGGAAGTTCACCCCTCCACTTT.

The CDR3 nucleotides read TGTGCCTCCCGGACCACCACGGGGGGACCCCTCCACTTT. The encoded protein is CASRTTTGGPLHF. This chain connects TRBV30 to TRBJ1-6; D might be TRBD1 (5 bases). Germline-derived CDR1 and CDR2 are GTSNPN and SVGIG (reference sequence). V was trimmed by 7 bases and J by 12 bases, leaving 19 bases between them. This CDR3 is 13 amino acids long.

The chain employs TRBV4-1 and TRBJ1-1; D gene ambiguous. CDR1 is MGHRA, CDR2 YSYEKL, per germline. This CDR3 has 13 amino acids. Trimming shortened V by 0 bases and J by 5 bases, and 7 bases separated the two germline ends. The chain's CDR3 is CASSQDSRTEAFF. The CDR3 region has the DNA TGCGCCAGCAGCCAAGACTCCCGGACTGAAGCTTTCTTT.

This clone was counted a few times. A junction end diverges from the germline sequence, so it may reflect a read error. The chain links TRBV5-1 to TRBJ2-6; TRBD1 is a possible D gene (6 bases). The CDR3 has 19 residues. Germline V lookup: CDR1 SGHRS, CDR2 YFSETQ. CDR3 protein: CASCLGWGHGVSGANVLTF. The CDR3 DNA is TGCGCCAGCTGCTTGGGTTGGGGGCATGGGGTTTCTGGGGCCAACGTCCTGACTTTC. Full variable domain (outside the CDR3, taken from reference TRBV5-1 and TRBJ2-6): KAGVTQTPRYLIKTRGQQVTLSCSPISGHRSVSWYQQTPGQGLQFLFEYFSETQRNKGNFPGRFSGRQFSNSRSEMNVSTLELGDSALYLCASCLGWGHGVSGANVLTFGAGSRLTVL.

This clone was counted only a few times. The chain combines TRBV18 with TRBJ1-1, with no clear D. V dropped 3 bases and J dropped 3 bases, with 14 bases sitting between them. The germline V gene encodes CDR1 KGHSH and CDR2 LQKENI. CDR3 length: 15 residues. CDR3 protein: CASSPGSWSDTEAFF. The DNA of the CDR3 is TGTGCCAGCTCACCCGGGAGTTGGTCGGACACTGAAGCTTTCTTT.

The genes are TRBV30 and TRBJ1-6; 7 bases map to TRBD1. Germline V gene lookup returns CDR1 GTSNPN and CDR2 SVGIG (reference sequence). V dropped 7 bases and J dropped 10; count of bases not matched to a gene: 10. This CDR3 is built from 13 residues. In DNA, the CDR3 is TGTGCCTCCGAACAGGGGCTAGGGTCACCCCTCCACTTT. This translates into CASEQGLGSPLHF.